This TCR beta chain comes out of a study of siplizumab effects on memory and regulatory T cells. Notes on the study in general: Significant reduction of alloreactive sequences traceable to unstimulated CD4+ memory cells was observed with siplizumab.

The CDR3 loop spans 14 amino acids. Germline assignment: CDR1 MGHDK and CDR2 SYGVNS. The ends were cut back, 3 bases at V and 3 bases at J, with 11 bases in the middle. Worth noting for this clone: Its antigen is currently unknown.

The table came from immunoSEQ multiplex PCR; TCRdb's copy has only in-frame clones and leaves some out. The table shows roughly 82,000 clones, with over 80% occurring only once. The origin of this receptor is a human donor in good health. Sequenced material: Tregs sorted from blood. V usage is TRBV25-1 and J usage is TRBJ1-2, with a tentative D call TRBD1 (5 bases). The CDR3 coding sequence is TGTGCCAGCAGTGATGCCGGGGGTCACTATGGCTACACCTTC. Translating gives CASSDAGGHYGYTF.